This entry describes one TCR beta chain. Its antigen is unidentified. The sample comes from a study of shared clonotypes between healthy human individuals. The method was immunoSEQ multiplex PCR; TCRdb's version includes in-frame clones alone and lacks a portion of them. This sample has 850,000 to 1,100,000 clones, with approximately 80% found just once. The germline gives CDR1 MNHEY, CDR2 SVGAGI. The length of the CDR3 is 16 residues. Trimming at V came to 0 bases and at J to 12 bases, leaving 7 bases not matched to a gene. The study separated CD4+ cells into CD45RA+ naive and CD45RA-negative memory subsets. Study-wide findings and caveats: Rarefaction analysis demonstrated incomplete sorted-subset sequencing notwithstanding large depth. Among donors, sharing of clonotypes was expected to be affected by sequencing depth.

Material for sequencing was memory CD4+ T cells from PBMCs. Subset defined: CD45RA-negative fraction. The rearrangement links TRBV6-5 to TRBJ2-1, with 14 bases identical to TRBD2. This TCR was sampled from a man between 18 and 29 years old in good health. Some clones in this sample may be carry-over from other donors' samples. Here the CDR3 reads CASSYSGLAGVSRQFF. CDR3 nucleotide sequence: TGTGCCAGCAGTTACTCGGGACTAGCGGGAGTTAGTAGGCAGTTCTTC.